This T cell receptor beta chain emerged from a study of blood T cell repertoires in COVID-19. Study overall: Material from acute and convalescent COVID-19 was sourced from the United States, Italy and Spain. The cDNA or gDNA used as material had been derived from T cells, B-cell-depleted T cells, or PBMCs.

Trimming at V came to 4 bases and at J to 2 bases, leaving 13 bases not matched to a gene. The germline V gene encodes CDR1 LGHNA and CDR2 YSLEER. This CDR3 is 19 amino acids long. This clone came up a few times. Authors' analysis steps: Amplifying reference gene primers gave estimates of nucleated cell counts. Sequencing was performed with immunoSEQ multiplex PCR; in TCRdb, only in-frame clones are kept and a portion is missing. The V and J calls and the clone size are those of that table, but D and trimming were determined from the DNA. The sample includes about 200,000 clones, around nine tenths seen only once; the top ten take roughly 1.6%.

This clonotype originated in a man younger than 30 with active or convalescent COVID-19. Sample: peripheral blood. V and J are TRBV4-3 and TRBJ2-3; 12 bases agree with TRBD2. In DNA, the CDR3 is TGCGCCAGCAGCCCAGACAAACTAGCGGGAGGCCTTTTCACAGATACGCAGTATTTT. This encodes CASSPDKLAGGLFTDTQYF.